Listed below are T cell receptor beta chains from one sample, sequenced in a study of siplizumab effects on memory and regulatory T cells. Libraries were prepared by immunoSEQ multiplex PCR; TCRdb keeps only in-frame clonotypes and omits some of them. This sample has some 110,000 clones, with about 94% found just once. The sequenced sample was non-Treg CD4+ T cells sorted from blood. The receptors shown here come from a human donor in good health. The CDR3 runs from the conserved cysteine through the conserved F or W.

v_gene,j_gene,CDR3aa
TRBV25-1,TRBJ2-2,CASSGMQKEIGELFF
TRBV27,TRBJ1-5,CASSLAGGNQPQHF
TRBV10-3,TRBJ1-1,CAINGQGDTEAFF
TRBV11-2,TRBJ1-5,CASSLMGTGGGNQPQHF
TRBV7-8,TRBJ2-1,CASSLVGNEQFF
TRBV18,TRBJ2-6,CASSPGGLYGSGANVLTF
TRBV7-2,TRBJ2-3,CASSPTRVSTDTQYF
TRBV5-4,TRBJ2-3,CASSVTGGFTDTQYF
TRBV5-1,TRBJ2-5,CASSRTSGTDETQYF
TRBV6-5,TRBJ2-1,CASSPAQGYEQFF
TRBV6-5,TRBJ1-3,CASTRGNTIYF
TRBV7-2,TRBJ2-1,CASSLANLAGGNEQFF
TRBV25-1,TRBJ1-5,CASSRTGGDSNQPQHF
TRBV4-1,TRBJ2-7,CASSQESNAYEQYF
TRBV6-5,TRBJ2-1,CASRLTSGAYNEQFF
TRBV19,TRBJ2-3,CASSITADTQYF
TRBV11-1,TRBJ1-1,CASSLLVNTEAFF
TRBV7-9,TRBJ1-1,CASSDRGREAFF
TRBV11-2,TRBJ2-7,CASSLDLGNEQYF
TRBV18,TRBJ1-4,CASSDRATNEKLFF
TRBV6-1,TRBJ2-7,CASSIISTAVYEQYF
TRBV19,TRBJ2-1,CASSISLAGYNEQFF
TRBV7-2,TRBJ2-7,CASSLVPWETYEQYF
TRBV7-8,TRBJ1-2,CASSPGNYGYTF